One and the same sample provided the 30 T cell receptor beta chains below, sequenced in a study of blood T cell repertoires in COVID-19 (dated by TCRdb to 2019 to 2021). Library construction relied on the immunoSEQ multiplex PCR assay. In TCRdb, the immuneACCESS table is reduced to in-frame sequences with V and J assigned. These tables do not hold every clone; where another copy was compared, an unresolved V gene accounts for under half, and the others remain unexplained. This sample gives 310,000 or so clones in total; about 91% of them show up just once. Roughly a tenth of the sample belongs to the ten largest clones. Sample: peripheral blood. Source of these receptors: a man aged 25 to 40 with COVID-19, enrolled during active disease.

The chain combines TRBV28 with TRBJ1-5, with unresolved D. V shed 3 bases and J shed 0 bases, with 9 bases lying between them. CDR1 and CDR2 (germline): MDHEN, SYDVKM. This CDR3 spans 15 amino acids. The DNA of the CDR3 is TGTGCCAGCAGTTTTGAGCCGAATAGCAATCAGCCCCAGCATTTT. Encoded protein: CASSFEPNSNQPQHF.

The genes are TRBV4-3 and TRBJ2-1, with 9 bases fitting TRBD1. The V segment lost 3 bases and the J segment 5 bases; nucleotides outside the gene matches: 5. The CDR3 consists of 15 residues. Germline lookup yields CDR1 LGHNA and CDR2 YSLEER. In nucleotides, the CDR3 is TGCGCCAGCAGCCACGGGACAGGGAATAACAATGAGCAGTTCTTC. Protein sequence: CASSHGTGNNNEQFF.

The V call is TRBV11-2, the J call TRBJ2-3, with 8 bases that match TRBD1. This CDR3 region has 17 residues. V trimming: 5 bases; J trimming: 8 bases; junction bases outside the gene matches: 18. Germline V gene sequence: CDR1 SGHAT, CDR2 FQNNGV. The DNA of the CDR3 is TGTGCCAGCAGCAGTCACATTACCGGGACAGGTTGGGTTACGCAGTATTTT. Amino acid sequence: CASSSHITGTGWVTQYF.

The chain is built from TRBV29-1 and TRBJ1-3; TRBD1 matches at 9 bases. The CDR3 covers 13 residues. Trimming cost V 8 bases and J 5 bases; bases outside gene matches: 7. CDR1 and CDR2 (germline): SQVTM, ANQGSEA. This CDR3 reads CSMKTGGRNTIYF. The CDR3 coding sequence is TGCAGCATGAAGACAGGGGGTCGAAACACCATATATTTT. The entire variable domain, with the rest obtained from reference TRBV29-1 and TRBJ1-3, is as follows: SAVISQKPSRDICQRGTSLTIQCQVDSQVTMMFWYRQQPGQSLTLIATANQGSEATYESGFVIDKFPISRPNLTFSTLTVSNMSPEDSSIYLCSMKTGGRNTIYFGEGSWLTVV.

The chain has TRBV5-6 and TRBJ2-7; a possible D gene is TRBD2 (6 bases). This CDR3 is 15 amino acids long. Germline V gives CDR1 SGHDT, CDR2 YYEEEE. Trimming took off 0 bases at V and 4 bases at J, with 14 bases between the two ends. The CDR3 sequence: CASSLAGTLRYEQYF. The CDR3 DNA reads TGTGCCAGCAGCTTGGCCGGGACTCTACGTTACGAGCAGTACTTC. The whole variable domain, filled in from reference TRBV5-6 and TRBJ2-7, reads DAGVTQSPTHLIKTRGQQVTLRCSPKSGHDTVSWYQQALGQGPQFIFQYYEEEERQRGNFPDRFSGHQFPNYSSELNVNALLLGDSALYLCASSLAGTLRYEQYFGPGTRLTVT.

This chain uses TRBV28 with TRBJ1-2, with TRBD1 matching 11 bases. The CDR3 is made up of 13 amino acids. Germline CDR1 is MDHEN and CDR2 is SYDVKM. Trimming removed 5 bases from V and 8 bases from J; junction bases left unmatched: 4. The CDR3, as DNA: TGTGCCAGCAGTCTGGGACAGGGGGGAGGCTACACCTTC. Translated: CASSLGQGGGYTF.

The chain employs TRBV11-3 and TRBJ2-5, with a weak D call TRBD2 (5 bases). CDR1 is SGHNT and CDR2 is YENEEA in the germline V gene. Trimming stripped 2 bases from V and 9 bases from J, with 10 bases between. This CDR3 comprises 12 residues. CDR3 sequence: CASSLQRGSQYF. The CDR3 bases are TGTGCCAGCAGCTTACAGCGCGGGTCCCAGTACTTC.

The rearrangement uses TRBV14 and TRBJ2-3; TRBD1 is a possible D gene (6 bases). This CDR3 region has 18 residues. Between the trimmed V and J ends, which lost 4 bases and 3 bases, there was a span of 23 bases. Germline V gene sequence: CDR1 SGHDN, CDR2 FVKESK. The CDR3 sequence: CASSPQQGKVGRTDTQYF. CDR3 DNA sequence: TGTGCCAGCAGCCCGCAACAGGGAAAGGTTGGTAGGACAGATACGCAGTATTTT.

The gene calls are TRBV27 and TRBJ2-3, with 7 bases identical to TRBD1. CDR3 length: 17 amino acids. Per germline, CDR1 MNHEY and CDR2 SMNVEV (reference sequence). Germline trimming cut 4 bases from V and 2 bases from J; bases unmatched to any gene: 12. CDR3 residues: CASSSLHRGGYTDTQYF. CDR3 DNA: TGTGCCAGCAGTTCACTCCACAGGGGTGGCTACACAGATACGCAGTATTTT.

The chain has TRBV6-2 or TRBV6-3 and TRBJ2-3; D possibly corresponds to TRBD1 (5 bases). The CDR3 totals 16 residues. V lost 0 bases and J lost 2, with 12 bases in between. In germline, CDR1 is MNHEY, CDR2 SVGEGT. CDR3 amino acids: CASSYSSPGNTDTQYF. The CDR3 nucleotides are TGTGCCAGCAGTTACTCGTCTCCAGGGAACACAGATACGCAGTATTTT.

V and J are TRBV11-3 and TRBJ2-7; 9 bases agree with TRBD1. V was pared by 1 base and J by 5 bases, with 6 bases of the junction left unmatched. The CDR3 totals 15 residues. Germline lookup yields CDR1 SGHNT and CDR2 YENEEA. The CDR3 spells CASSLGDRDFDEQYF. Written as DNA, the CDR3 is TGTGCCAGCAGCTTAGGGGACAGGGACTTTGACGAGCAGTACTTC. Full variable domain (remainder filled in from reference TRBV11-3 and TRBJ2-7): EAGVVQSPRYKIIEKKQPVAFWCNPISGHNTLYWYLQNLGQGPELLIRYENEEAVDDSQLPKDRFSAERLKGVDSTLKIQPAELGDSAVYLCASSLGDRDFDEQYFGPGTRLTVT.

V is TRBV7-9 and J is TRBJ2-2; 7 nucleotides align to TRBD1. Germline V CDR1 and CDR2: SEHNR, FQNEAQ (reference sequence). The CDR3 sequence is 15 residues long. The V gene end was trimmed by 5 bases and the J gene end by 0 bases; junction bases not matched to a gene: 3. CDR3 loop: CASSMGQPNTGELFF. In DNA form, the CDR3 reads TGTGCCAGCAGCATGGGACAGCCGAACACCGGGGAGCTGTTTTTT.

In this sample, this clone turned up once. The chain is built from TRBV5-1 and TRBJ2-7; 10 bases are a match to TRBD2. The germline gives CDR1 SGHRS, CDR2 YFSETQ. CDR3 length: 14 residues. V trimming: 4 bases; J trimming: 3 bases; junction bases outside the gene matches: 4. CDR3 in amino acids: CASSPGTSDYEQYF. The CDR3 bases are TGCGCCAGCAGCCCGGGGACTAGCGACTACGAGCAGTACTTC.

The V gene is TRBV5-4, the J gene TRBJ2-1; 12 bases agree with TRBD1. The J segment lost 1 base and the V segment lost 3 bases, leaving 5 bases of the junction unmatched. Germline CDR1 is SGHNT and CDR2 is YYREEE (reference sequence). The CDR3 has 17 amino acids. CDR3 in DNA: TGTGCCAGCAGCTCCGGGACAGGGGGCGGTTCCTACAATGAGCAGTTCTTC. Translation gives CASSSGTGGGSYNEQFF.

The chain links TRBV9 to TRBJ2-3, with 11 bases identical to TRBD2. This CDR3 is built from 15 residues. The junction had 9 bases not matched to a gene; V was cut back by 8 bases and J by 4 bases. Germline CDR1 SGDLS, CDR2 YYNGEE. CDR3 sequence: CARSASGRRADTQYF. For the CDR3, the DNA is TGTGCCAGGTCCGCTAGCGGGAGGAGAGCAGATACGCAGTATTTT.

V usage is TRBV6-2 or TRBV6-3 and J usage is TRBJ2-7; TRBD2 matches 13 bases. The CDR3 runs to 19 residues. Unmatched junction bases numbered 15, after V lost 2 bases and J lost 5 bases. The germline CDR1 and CDR2 sequences are MNHEY and SVGEGT. DNA of the CDR3: TGTGCCAGCAGTTACATTCTCTGGACTAGCGGGGGAAGACGGGACGAGCAGTACTTC. Translating gives CASSYILWTSGGRRDEQYF.

This clone was recorded only once. The genes are TRBV5-1 and TRBJ2-1, with D tentatively TRBD2 (5 bases). The CDR3 is made up of 15 amino acids. In germline, CDR1 is SGHRS, CDR2 YFSETQ. V gave up 6 bases and J gave up 0 bases, with 13 bases separating them. The CDR3 DNA reads TGCGCCAGCACCCCGGGGTCCACCTCCTACAATGAGCAGTTCTTC. Protein sequence: CASTPGSTSYNEQFF.

The chain couples TRBV7-3 to TRBJ2-2, with D perhaps TRBD1 (6 bases). There are 15 residues in the CDR3. Germline CDR1 and CDR2: SGHTA and FQGTGA. The V end was cut by 5 bases, the J end by 4 bases, with 14 bases between. The CDR3 nucleotides read TGTGCCAGCAGCCACTCCTTGGACAGCACCGGGGAGCTGTTTTTT. Translation gives CASSHSLDSTGELFF.

This clone was recorded only once. This sequence joins TRBV5-1 and TRBJ2-5; 7 nucleotides agree with TRBD1. V lost 2 bases to trimming and J lost 2 bases; unmatched junction nucleotides: 3. CDR1 and CDR2 from the germline V gene are SGHRS and YFSETQ. There are 14 residues in the CDR3. The CDR3 spells CASSFTTGQETQYF. The CDR3 nucleotides are TGCGCCAGCAGCTTCACGACAGGGCAAGAGACCCAGTACTTC.

This sequence joins TRBV9 and TRBJ2-2, with 9 bases that match TRBD1. The V gene's germline CDR1 is SGDLS and CDR2 YYNGEE. The CDR3 is 15 amino acids. With V trimmed by 0 bases and J by 5 bases, 2 bases remained unmatched. CDR3 nucleotide sequence: TGTGCCAGCAGCGTAGGGGACAGGGCAACCGGGGAGCTGTTTTTT. Protein product: CASSVGDRATGELFF.

The CDR3 DNA reads as TGTGCTAGTGGTCCACCGGGGACAGGGAGAACCGGGGAGCTGTTTTTT. Translation: CASGPPGTGRTGELFF. The chain uses TRBV12-5 and TRBJ2-2; 9 nucleotides line up with TRBD1. The germline V gene has CDR1 LGHNT and CDR2 FRNRAP. The CDR3 totals 16 residues. After removal of 5 bases from V and 5 bases from J, the junction contained 9 bases not matched to a gene.

The genes are TRBV5-4 and TRBJ2-5; D is ambiguous. Trimming cost V 4 bases and J 0 bases, with 4 bases left between them. The V gene's germline CDR1 is SGHNT and CDR2 YYREEE (reference sequence). The CDR3 contains 12 residues. DNA of the CDR3: TGTGCCAGCAGCAGAGACCAAGAGACCCAGTACTTC. Protein: CASSRDQETQYF.

This chain joins TRBV25-1 and TRBJ1-1; 7 bases are a match to TRBD1. V dropped 9 bases and J dropped 4; count of bases not matched to a gene: 14. This CDR3 is built from 15 residues. The germline V gene encodes CDR1 MGHDK and CDR2 SYGVNS. CDR3 sequence: CARLPKYRGVTEAFF. The CDR3 coding sequence is TGTGCCAGATTACCTAAATACAGGGGTGTCACTGAAGCTTTCTTT. Looking up the rest from reference TRBV25-1 and TRBJ1-1 gives the full variable domain: EADIYQTPRYLVIGTGKKITLECSQTMGHDKMYWYQQDPGMELHLIHYSYGVNSTEKGDLSSESTVSRIRTEHFPLTLESARPSHTSQYLCARLPKYRGVTEAFFGQGTRLTVV.

This rearrangement joins TRBV7-2 to TRBJ2-1, with 12 bases that match TRBD2. Per germline, CDR1 SGHTA and CDR2 FQGNSA. V was clipped by 4 bases and J by 4 bases; unmatched bases: 5. This CDR3 comprises 16 residues. CDR3 DNA sequence: TGTGCCAGCAGCTCGCTAGCGGGAGGGGGGTACAATGAGCAGTTCTTC. It yields the protein CASSSLAGGGYNEQFF.

The chain combines TRBV29-1 with TRBJ1-1; 10 bases are a match to TRBD1. The CDR3 contains 13 residues. V was clipped by 6 bases and J by 11 bases; unmatched bases: 12. Germline CDR1 SQVTM, CDR2 ANQGSEA. CDR3 nucleotides: TGCAGCGTCCGTTCGGGACAGGGGATATATGCTTTCTTT. Translating it yields CSVRSGQGIYAFF.

The chain joins TRBV5-1 to TRBJ2-1; 11 nucleotides line up with TRBD2. V shed 4 bases, J shed 4 bases, and the junction held 13 bases outside the gene matches. This CDR3 is built from 18 residues. Germline CDR1 is SGHRS and CDR2 is YFSETQ. CDR3 amino acids: CASSGWTGTSGVYNEQFF. CDR3 in DNA: TGCGCCAGCAGCGGTTGGACCGGGACTAGCGGCGTATACAATGAGCAGTTCTTC.

The chain combines TRBV5-6 with TRBJ2-7, with 8 bases that match TRBD1. This CDR3 is built from 16 residues. With 0 bases clipped from V and 1 base from J, the junction kept 6 bases outside the gene matches. Germline lookup yields CDR1 SGHDT and CDR2 YYEEEE. CDR3 protein: CASSLGIRTGSYEQYF. The CDR3 bases are TGTGCCAGCAGCTTGGGGATCAGGACAGGGTCCTACGAGCAGTACTTC.

The table lists this clone with a count of one. This chain links TRBV6-2 or TRBV6-3 with TRBJ2-1, with 13 bases fitting TRBD2. Germline loops: CDR1 MNHEY, CDR2 SVGEGT. CDR3 length: 15 residues. Trimming removed 6 bases from V and 5 bases from J; junction bases left unmatched: 4. In DNA, the CDR3 is TGTGCCAGCAGCCGACTAGCGGGAGGAGACAATGAGCAGTTCTTC. It is translated as CASSRLAGGDNEQFF.

CDR3 amino acids: CASSHGGGETQYF. The CDR3 DNA is TGTGCCAGCAGCCACGGGGGGGGAGAGACCCAGTACTTC. The chain is built from TRBV11-3 and TRBJ2-5; 8 positions match TRBD2. The CDR3 totals 13 residues. Germline V lookup: CDR1 SGHNT, CDR2 YENEEA. Trimming took 5 bases from V and 4 from J; bases not matched to a gene: 3.

V gene TRBV5-1 combines with J gene TRBJ2-3, with D possibly matching TRBD2 (6 bases). CDR1 and CDR2 (germline): SGHRS, YFSETQ. There are 16 residues in the CDR3. The V end was cut by 0 bases, the J end by 6 bases, with 17 bases between. The CDR3 loop reads CASSLATAGGRDTQYF. CDR3 bases: TGCGCCAGCAGCTTGGCCACGGCAGGAGGGCGGGATACGCAGTATTTT.